Sequencing of this TCR beta chain was carried out in a study of blood T cell repertoires in COVID-19. Study summary: PBMCs, B-cell-depleted T cells, or T cells provided the cDNA or gDNA that made up the material.

The length of the CDR3 is 15 residues. The V gene's germline CDR1 is SNHLY and CDR2 FYNNEI. J gave up 0 bases and V 9 bases, and 5 bases lay outside the gene matches. The authors' processing: Using reference gene primer amplification, nucleated cell counts were estimated. Sequencing was performed with immunoSEQ multiplex PCR; in TCRdb, only in-frame clones are kept and a portion is missing. From that table come the V and J calls and clone size; the DNA was used to work out D and trimming. The sample consists of some 51,000 clones, approximately 90% of them appearing once. The TCR originated in a man aged 50 or older with acute or convalescent COVID-19. The chain recombines TRBV2 with TRBJ2-6, with 7 bases fitting TRBD1. The sample was peripheral blood. The CDR3 is CASRTGFSGANVLTF. The CDR3 nucleotides are TGTGCCAGTAGGACAGGTTTCTCTGGGGCCAACGTCCTGACTTTC.